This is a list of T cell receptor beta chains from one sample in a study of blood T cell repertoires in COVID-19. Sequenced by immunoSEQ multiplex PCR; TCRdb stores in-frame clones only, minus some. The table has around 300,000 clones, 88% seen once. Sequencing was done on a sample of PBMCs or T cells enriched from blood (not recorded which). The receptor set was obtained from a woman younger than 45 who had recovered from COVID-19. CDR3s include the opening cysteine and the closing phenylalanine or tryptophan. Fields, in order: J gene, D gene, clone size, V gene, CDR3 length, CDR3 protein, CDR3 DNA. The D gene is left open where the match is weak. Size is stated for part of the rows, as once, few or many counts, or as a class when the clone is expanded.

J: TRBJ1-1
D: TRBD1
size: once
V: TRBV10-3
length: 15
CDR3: CAISVRQGATSEAFF
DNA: TGTGCCATCAGTGTTAGGCAGGGGGCGACCAGTGAAGCTTTCTTT

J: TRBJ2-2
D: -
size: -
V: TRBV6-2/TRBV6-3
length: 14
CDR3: CASSYPTNTGELFF
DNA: TGTGCCAGCAGTTACCCGACAAACACCGGGGAGCTGTTTTTT

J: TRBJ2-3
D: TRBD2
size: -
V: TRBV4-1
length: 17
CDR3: CASRQRGSNSGTDTQYF
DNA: TGCGCCAGCAGACAGCGGGGGAGCAACTCAGGCACAGATACGCAGTATTTT

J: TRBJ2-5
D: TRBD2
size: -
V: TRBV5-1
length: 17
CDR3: CASSATGTSTFQETQYF
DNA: TGCGCCAGCAGCGCGACCGGGACTAGCACTTTCCAAGAGACCCAGTACTTC

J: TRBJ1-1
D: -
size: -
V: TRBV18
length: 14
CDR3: CASSPLDRNTEAFF
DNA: TGTGCCAGCTCACCATTAGACAGAAACACTGAAGCTTTCTTT

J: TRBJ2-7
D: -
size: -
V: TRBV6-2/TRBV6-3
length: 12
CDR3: CASSYSAYEQYF
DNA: TGTGCCAGCAGTTACAGCGCCTACGAGCAGTACTTC

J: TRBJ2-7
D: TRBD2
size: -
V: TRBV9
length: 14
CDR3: CASSVALAADEQYF
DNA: TGTGCCAGCAGCGTAGCTCTAGCGGCTGACGAGCAGTACTTC

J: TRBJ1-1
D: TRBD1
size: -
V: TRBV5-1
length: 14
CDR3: CASSLTGVSTEAFF
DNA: TGCGCCAGCAGCTTGACAGGGGTTTCCACTGAAGCTTTCTTT

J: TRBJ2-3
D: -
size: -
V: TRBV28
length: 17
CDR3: CASSAPLLAPTQMKQYF
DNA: TGTGCCAGCAGCGCGCCCCTCCTAGCGCCTACACAGATGAAGCAGTATTTT

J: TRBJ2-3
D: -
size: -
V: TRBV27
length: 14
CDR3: CASRDTGTSDTQYF
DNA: TGTGCCAGCAGAGATACCGGGACATCAGATACGCAGTATTTT

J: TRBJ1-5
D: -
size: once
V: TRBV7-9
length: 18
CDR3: CASSLAGGIEYSNQPQHF
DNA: TGTGCCAGCAGCTTAGCAGGGGGAATAGAGTATAGCAATCAGCCCCAGCATTTT

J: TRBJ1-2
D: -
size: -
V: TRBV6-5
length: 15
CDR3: CASSSGTVRWSGYTF
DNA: TGTGCCAGCAGTTCAGGAACCGTCAGGTGGTCAGGCTACACCTTC

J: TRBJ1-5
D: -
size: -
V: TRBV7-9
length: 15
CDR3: CASSLGTTNDQPQHF
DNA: TGTGCCAGCAGCTTGGGGACTACTAATGATCAGCCCCAGCATTTT

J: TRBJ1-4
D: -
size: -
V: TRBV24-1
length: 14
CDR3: CATQRGGGNEKLFF
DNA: TGTGCCACCCAAAGGGGGGGAGGGAATGAAAAACTGTTTTTT

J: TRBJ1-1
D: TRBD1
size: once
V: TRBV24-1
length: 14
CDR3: CATSDPGTGGVAFF
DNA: TGTGCCACCAGTGATCCCGGGACAGGGGGAGTAGCTTTCTTT

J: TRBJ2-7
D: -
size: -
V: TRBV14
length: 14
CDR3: CASSQRGAGNEQYF
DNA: TGTGCCAGCAGCCAACGGGGGGCCGGTAACGAGCAGTACTTC

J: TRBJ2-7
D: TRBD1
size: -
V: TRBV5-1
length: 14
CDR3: CASSLVQGAYEQYF
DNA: TGCGCCAGCAGCTTGGTCCAGGGGGCCTACGAGCAGTACTTC

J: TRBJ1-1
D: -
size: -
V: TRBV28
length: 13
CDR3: CASSFGGVPEAFF
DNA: TGTGCCAGCAGTTTTGGGGGCGTCCCTGAAGCTTTCTTT

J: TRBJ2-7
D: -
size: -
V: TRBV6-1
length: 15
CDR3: CASSEVLGSSYEQYF
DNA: TGTGCCAGCAGTGAAGTCCTCGGGAGCTCCTACGAGCAGTACTTC

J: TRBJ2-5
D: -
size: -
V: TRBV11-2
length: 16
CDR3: CASSLVRPGAEKTQYF
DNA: TGTGCCAGCAGCTTAGTCCGGCCAGGGGCTGAGAAGACCCAGTACTTC

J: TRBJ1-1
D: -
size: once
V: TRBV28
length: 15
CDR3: CASSPPGELFTEAFF
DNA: TGTGCCAGCAGTCCACCGGGAGAACTGTTCACTGAAGCTTTCTTT

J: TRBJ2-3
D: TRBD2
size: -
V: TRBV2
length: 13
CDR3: CASSETSGVTQYF
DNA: TGTGCCAGCAGTGAGACTAGCGGGGTTACGCAGTATTTT

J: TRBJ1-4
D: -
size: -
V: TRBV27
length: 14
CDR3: CASRSQSGDEKLFF
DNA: TGTGCCAGCAGGAGCCAATCGGGGGACGAAAAACTGTTTTTT

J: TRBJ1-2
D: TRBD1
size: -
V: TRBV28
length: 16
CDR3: CASSLIPGTGNYGYTF
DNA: TGTGCCAGCAGTCTTATCCCCGGGACAGGGAACTATGGCTACACCTTC

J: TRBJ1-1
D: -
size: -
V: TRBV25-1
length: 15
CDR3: CASSDTGGGSTEAFF
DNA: TGTGCCAGCAGTGATACCGGCGGGGGTTCCACTGAAGCTTTCTTT

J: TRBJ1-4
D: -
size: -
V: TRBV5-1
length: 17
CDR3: CASSSGNLQGYNEKLFF
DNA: TGCGCCAGCAGCTCGGGAAATCTACAGGGATATAATGAAAAACTGTTTTTT

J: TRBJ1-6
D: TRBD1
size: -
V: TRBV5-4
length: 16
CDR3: CASSPDGDRGDSPLHF
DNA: TGTGCCAGCAGCCCCGACGGGGACAGGGGGGATTCACCCCTCCACTTT

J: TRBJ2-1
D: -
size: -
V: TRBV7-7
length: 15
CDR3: CASSLEGVSYNEQFF
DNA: TGTGCTAGCAGCTTAGAGGGGGTCTCCTACAATGAGCAGTTCTTC

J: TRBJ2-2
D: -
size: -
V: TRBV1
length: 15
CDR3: CTSSYGTFNTGELFF
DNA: TGCACCAGCAGCTACGGGACTTTTAACACCGGGGAGCTGTTTTTT

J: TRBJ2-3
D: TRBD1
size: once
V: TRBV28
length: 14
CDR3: CASSLRGRADTQYF
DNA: TGTGCCAGCAGTTTAAGGGGGCGAGCAGATACGCAGTATTTT

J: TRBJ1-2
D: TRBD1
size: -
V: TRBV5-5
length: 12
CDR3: CASSLQGGGYTF
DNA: TGTGCCAGCAGCTTACAGGGGGGAGGCTACACCTTC

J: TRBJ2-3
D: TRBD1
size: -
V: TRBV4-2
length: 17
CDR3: CASSQDRGGTHTDTQYF
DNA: TGTGCCAGCAGCCAAGATAGAGGGGGCACCCACACAGATACGCAGTATTTT

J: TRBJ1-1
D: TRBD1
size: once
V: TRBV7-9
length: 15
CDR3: CASRGRDRINTEAFF
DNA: TGTGCCAGCAGAGGCCGGGACAGGATAAACACTGAAGCTTTCTTT

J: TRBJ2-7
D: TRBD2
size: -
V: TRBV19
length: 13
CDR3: CASSSSGIYEQYF
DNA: TGTGCCAGTAGCTCTAGCGGGATCTACGAGCAGTACTTC

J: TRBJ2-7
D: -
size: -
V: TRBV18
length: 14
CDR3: CASSPLLAEGGQYF
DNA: TGTGCCAGCTCACCCCTGCTAGCGGAAGGGGGGCAGTACTTC

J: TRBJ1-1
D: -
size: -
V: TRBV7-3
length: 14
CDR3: CASSLGSGNTEAFF
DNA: TGTGCCAGCAGCTTAGGATCAGGGAACACTGAAGCTTTCTTT

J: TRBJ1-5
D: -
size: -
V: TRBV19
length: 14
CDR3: CASSIGVSNQPQHF
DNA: TGTGCCAGTAGTATCGGAGTTAGCAATCAGCCCCAGCATTTT

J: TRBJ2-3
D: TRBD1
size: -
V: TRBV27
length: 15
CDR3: CASSAPRQGEDTQYF
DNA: TGTGCCAGCAGTGCACCCCGACAGGGCGAGGATACGCAGTATTTT

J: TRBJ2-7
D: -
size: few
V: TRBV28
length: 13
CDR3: CASRTRVSYEQYF
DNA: TGTGCCAGCAGAACCAGGGTTTCCTACGAGCAGTACTTC

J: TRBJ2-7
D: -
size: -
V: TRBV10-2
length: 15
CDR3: CASTDRTGPSYEQYF
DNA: TGCGCCAGCACCGACAGAACAGGGCCTTCCTACGAGCAGTACTTC

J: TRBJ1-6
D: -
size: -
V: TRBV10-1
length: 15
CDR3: CASSPWTAPNSPLHF
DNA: TGCGCCAGCAGTCCCTGGACAGCACCGAATTCACCCCTCCACTTT

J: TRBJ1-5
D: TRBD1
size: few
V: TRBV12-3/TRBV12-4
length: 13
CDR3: CASSLAEDRLIDF
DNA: TGTGCCAGCAGTTTAGCGGAGGACAGGCTTATTGATTTT

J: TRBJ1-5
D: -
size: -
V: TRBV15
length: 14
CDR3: CATNSRDYSQPQHF
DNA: TGTGCCACGAATTCCCGGGACTATTCCCAGCCCCAGCATTTT

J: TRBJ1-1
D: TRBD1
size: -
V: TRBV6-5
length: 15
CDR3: CASSITTGGNTEAFF
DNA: TGTGCCAGCAGTATTACGACAGGGGGGAACACTGAAGCTTTCTTT

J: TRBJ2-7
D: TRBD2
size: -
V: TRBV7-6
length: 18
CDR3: CASSLAAGSTSGTYEQYF
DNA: TGTGCCAGCAGCTTAGCTGCAGGATCGACTAGCGGGACCTACGAGCAGTACTTC

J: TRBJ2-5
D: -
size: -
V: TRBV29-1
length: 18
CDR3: CSVELLGSGLIRQETQYF
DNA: TGCAGCGTTGAATTGCTCGGGAGTGGTCTAATCCGGCAAGAGACCCAGTACTTC

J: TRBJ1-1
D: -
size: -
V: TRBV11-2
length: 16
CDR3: CASSLGSRTVNTEAFF
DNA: TGTGCCAGCAGCTTAGGATCACGGACAGTGAACACTGAAGCTTTCTTT

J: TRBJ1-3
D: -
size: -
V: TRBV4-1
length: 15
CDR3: CASSQDASLGNTIYF
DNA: TGCGCCAGCAGCCAAGATGCGTCGCTTGGAAACACCATATATTTT

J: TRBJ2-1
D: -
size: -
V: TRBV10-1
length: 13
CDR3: CASSANVYNEQFF
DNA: TGCGCCAGCAGTGCTAACGTTTACAATGAGCAGTTCTTC